A selection of T cell receptor beta chains follows, all from one sample in a study of chemoradiotherapy in HPV16-positive cancers. Here immunoSEQ multiplex PCR was the method, and the copy in TCRdb shows in-frame clones only, minus some. The top ten clones hold over 4% of a sample with around 62,000 clones, almost 90% of them seen once. Sequenced material: blood, taken from a patient who underwent chemoradiotherapy. The receptor source for this set is a human donor with HPV-associated anogenital cancer. The CDR3 runs from the conserved cysteine through the conserved F or W. Each record gives: V gene, D gene, clone size, J gene, CDR3 protein, CDR3 DNA. The D gene is left open where the match is weak. Clone size is not always given. Where it is, it says once, few, many or a class for expanded clones.

>TRBV6-1|-|-|TRBJ2-7
CASSELARRAYEQYF
TGTGCCAGCAGTGAACTAGCGCGACGGGCCTACGAGCAGTACTTC
>TRBV7-8|-|-|TRBJ2-7
CASSLQGYEQYF
TGTGCCAGCAGCTTACAGGGCTACGAGCAGTACTTC
>TRBV29-1|-|-|TRBJ1-1
CSVGDSYTEAFF
TGCAGCGTTGGTGACAGCTACACTGAAGCTTTCTTT
>TRBV11-2|-|-|TRBJ1-5
CASSFGSYQPQHF
TGTGCCAGCAGCTTCGGCAGTTATCAGCCCCAGCATTTT
>TRBV7-3|TRBD1|-|TRBJ2-3
CASSSTPGQGTDTQYF
TGTGCCAGCAGCAGCACACCGGGACAGGGGACAGATACGCAGTATTTT
>TRBV12-5|-|few|TRBJ1-4
CASGFLRQLNEKLFF
TGTGCTAGTGGTTTCCTCAGACAGCTTAATGAAAAACTGTTTTTT
>TRBV5-1|-|-|TRBJ1-1
CASSYLHENTEAFF
TGCGCCAGCAGCTACTTACATGAAAACACTGAAGCTTTCTTT
>TRBV7-9|-|-|TRBJ1-1
CASSNRMGNTEAFF
TGTGCCAGCAGCAATAGGATGGGGAACACTGAAGCTTTCTTT
>TRBV27|TRBD1|-|TRBJ1-4
CASSPYRGQDEKLFF
TGTGCCAGCAGTCCCTACAGGGGGCAGGATGAAAAACTGTTTTTT
>TRBV23-1|-|once|TRBJ1-3
CASSPIAQGTGNTIYF
TGCGCCAGCAGCCCCATAGCGCAGGGGACTGGAAACACCATATATTTT
>TRBV5-8|-|-|TRBJ2-2
CASSLGQVITGELFF
TGTGCCAGCAGCTTGGGACAGGTCATCACCGGGGAGCTGTTTTTT
>TRBV10-3|-|-|TRBJ2-3
CAIRTEGLSTDTQYF
TGTGCCATCAGGACCGAGGGGCTTAGCACAGATACGCAGTATTTT
>TRBV7-2|-|-|TRBJ1-2
CASSLKGQGLNYGYTF
TGTGCCAGCAGCTTAAAGGGGCAGGGTCTTAACTATGGCTACACCTTC
>TRBV6-6|TRBD1|-|TRBJ1-2
CASSSRQGLGGYTF
TGTGCCAGCAGTTCTAGACAGGGGTTGGGTGGCTACACCTTC
>TRBV11-1|TRBD1|-|TRBJ1-1
CASSTWTGENTEAFF
TGTGCCAGCAGCACCTGGACAGGAGAGAACACTGAAGCTTTCTTT
>TRBV5-1|-|once|TRBJ1-1
CASSFYGGQEAFF
TGCGCCAGCAGCTTTTATGGAGGACAGGAAGCTTTCTTT
>TRBV18|-|-|TRBJ2-2
CASSRSRQANTGELFF
TGTGCCAGCTCTCGCTCGAGGCAGGCGAACACCGGGGAGCTGTTTTTT
>TRBV6-5|-|-|TRBJ1-2
CASSWGTNYGYTF
TGTGCCAGCAGTTGGGGGACGAACTATGGCTACACCTTC
>TRBV10-1|TRBD1|-|TRBJ1-1
CASRGQGATEAFF
TGCGCCAGCAGAGGACAGGGGGCGACTGAAGCTTTCTTT
>TRBV9|-|-|TRBJ2-1
CASSVRESGYSYNEQFF
TGTGCCAGCAGCGTACGCGAATCCGGTTACTCCTACAATGAGCAGTTCTTC
>TRBV9|-|-|TRBJ2-2
CASTSWSTGELFF
TGTGCCAGCACCTCCTGGAGCACCGGGGAGCTGTTTTTT
>TRBV4-2|-|-|TRBJ2-1
CASSQTGRVEGNEQFF
TGTGCCAGCAGCCAGACGGGACGCGTTGAGGGCAATGAGCAGTTCTTC
>TRBV6-5|TRBD1|-|TRBJ2-7
CASSPQMTGYEQYF
TGTGCCAGCAGCCCTCAAATGACAGGGTACGAGCAGTACTTC
>TRBV11-2|TRBD1|-|TRBJ2-7
CASSPPGQRLEQYF
TGTGCCAGCAGCCCACCGGGACAGCGACTAGAGCAGTACTTC
>TRBV6-1|-|-|TRBJ1-2
CASSSIGAYGYTF
TGTGCCAGCAGTTCTATCGGGGCCTATGGCTACACCTTC
>TRBV18|-|-|TRBJ1-1
CASSPRVLLGTEAFF
TGTGCCAGCTCACCACGTGTACTCCTGGGTACTGAAGCTTTCTTT
>TRBV19|TRBD2|-|TRBJ2-3
CASSIRGLAVTDTQYF
TGTGCCAGTAGTATAAGGGGACTAGCGGTCACAGATACGCAGTATTTT
>TRBV28|-|-|TRBJ2-2
CASSFDSTGELFF
TGTGCCAGCAGTTTCGACAGCACCGGGGAGCTGTTTTTT
>TRBV5-6|-|-|TRBJ2-1
CASSPAGDPSSYNEQFF
TGTGCCAGCAGCCCTGCCGGCGACCCTAGCTCCTACAATGAGCAGTTCTTC
>TRBV29-1|-|-|TRBJ1-3
CSVTTLSSGNTIYF
TGCAGCGTCACGACATTGAGCTCTGGAAACACCATATATTTT
>TRBV6-1|TRBD1|few|TRBJ1-1
CASRMDRDTEAFF
TGTGCCAGCAGGATGGACAGGGACACTGAAGCTTTCTTT
>TRBV28|-|-|TRBJ2-1
CASSSSGLLSSYNEQFF
TGTGCCAGCAGTTCCAGCGGCCTCCTTAGCTCCTACAATGAGCAGTTCTTC
>TRBV9|-|-|TRBJ2-3
CASSAPGHEGTDTQYF
TGTGCCAGCAGCGCTCCGGGACATGAGGGCACAGATACGCAGTATTTT
>TRBV5-8|-|-|TRBJ1-2
CASSQGPGANYGYTF
TGTGCCAGCAGCCAAGGGCCAGGAGCTAACTATGGCTACACCTTC
>TRBV5-1|-|few|TRBJ2-2
CASSLSGRNTGELFF
TGCGCCAGCAGCTTGTCTGGCAGAAACACCGGGGAGCTGTTTTTT
>TRBV27|-|-|TRBJ1-2
CASSSGRVGNNYGYTF
TGTGCCAGCAGTTCCGGCCGGGTGGGGAACAACTATGGCTACACCTTC
>TRBV2|TRBD2|-|TRBJ2-1
CASSEDPGLAGVDEQFF
TGTGCCAGCAGTGAAGACCCGGGACTAGCGGGAGTAGACGAGCAGTTCTTC
>TRBV19|TRBD1|-|TRBJ2-7
CASDTTGGEISSYEQYF
TGTGCCAGTGACACCACAGGGGGCGAAATCTCGTCCTACGAGCAGTACTTC
>TRBV5-6|TRBD2|-|TRBJ2-5
CASSLSGSGETQYF
TGTGCCAGCAGCTTGAGCGGGAGCGGAGAGACCCAGTACTTC
>TRBV10-1|-|-|TRBJ2-1
CATDQGRPIDPRFF
TGCGCCACCGACCAAGGGAGACCTATAGACCCCCGATTCTTC
>TRBV19|-|-|TRBJ1-5
CASSQTGFGNQPQHF
TGTGCCAGTAGCCAGACGGGCTTTGGCAATCAGCCCCAGCATTTT
>TRBV19|-|-|TRBJ1-1
CASSITGPNTEAFF
TGTGCCAGTAGTATAACAGGCCCGAACACTGAAGCTTTCTTT
>TRBV5-1|-|-|TRBJ2-2
CASSFVSGVNTGELFF
TGCGCCAGCAGCTTTGTATCGGGGGTGAACACCGGGGAGCTGTTTTTT
>TRBV5-1|TRBD1|-|TRBJ1-6
CASSPAGQINSPLHF
TGCGCCAGCAGCCCGGCGGGACAGATTAATTCACCCCTCCACTTT
>TRBV6-5|-|-|TRBJ2-7
CASSPGLRPYEQYF
TGTGCCAGCAGTCCCGGTCTGAGGCCCTACGAGCAGTACTTC
>TRBV6-5|-|-|TRBJ1-1
CASSYLREATEAFF
TGTGCCAGCAGTTACCTCAGGGAAGCCACTGAAGCTTTCTTT
>TRBV11-2|-|once|TRBJ2-1
CASSNQGLNEQFF
TGTGCCAGCAGTAACCAGGGACTCAATGAGCAGTTCTTC
>TRBV11-2|-|-|TRBJ2-7
CASSISYEQYF
TGTGCCAGCAGCATCTCCTACGAGCAGTACTTC
>TRBV11-2|-|-|TRBJ2-7
CASSSGLAYEQYF
TGTGCCAGCAGCTCCGGACTGGCCTACGAGCAGTACTTC
>TRBV6-5|TRBD2|-|TRBJ2-1
CASIGLAEGYNEQFF
TGTGCCAGCATCGGACTAGCGGAGGGGTACAATGAGCAGTTCTTC
>TRBV2|TRBD1|once|TRBJ1-6
CASSTRGPPISPLHF
TGTGCCAGCAGTACAAGGGGGCCGCCGATTTCACCCCTCCACTTT
>TRBV6-1|-|-|TRBJ2-2
CASEGTGELFF
TGTGCCAGCGAAGGGACCGGGGAGCTGTTTTTT